The entry below gives a single T cell receptor beta chain sequence along with its context. The data derive from a study of blood T cell repertoires in COVID-19. Study-level information: Sites across the United States, Italy and Spain contributed samples from acute and convalescent COVID-19. From T cells, B-cell-depleted T cells, or PBMCs came the material, which was cDNA or gDNA.

The CDR3 sequence is 19 residues long. V dropped 0 bases and J dropped 0; count of bases not matched to a gene: 8. The germline CDR1 and CDR2 sequences are SGHTA and FQGNSA. Assay used: immunoSEQ multiplex PCR; TCRdb lists only in-frame clones, some missing. The table has over 85,000 clones, around 90% seen once; the top ten hold over 5%. This sequence joins TRBV7-2 and TRBJ2-6, with 7 bases fitting TRBD2. This receptor was taken from a man aged 40-55 years with acute or convalescent COVID-19. Input material: peripheral blood. The CDR3: CASSLAVDSGYSGANVLTF. The CDR3 DNA sequence: TGTGCCAGCAGCTTAGCGGTTGATAGCGGGTACTCTGGGGCCAACGTCCTGACTTTC. Full variable domain (remainder filled in from reference TRBV7-2 and TRBJ2-6): GAGVSQSPSNKVTEKGKDVELRCDPISGHTALYWYRQSLGQGLEFLIYFQGNSAPDKSGLPSDRFSAERTGGSVSTLTIQRTQQEDSAVYLCASSLAVDSGYSGANVLTFGAGSRLTVL.